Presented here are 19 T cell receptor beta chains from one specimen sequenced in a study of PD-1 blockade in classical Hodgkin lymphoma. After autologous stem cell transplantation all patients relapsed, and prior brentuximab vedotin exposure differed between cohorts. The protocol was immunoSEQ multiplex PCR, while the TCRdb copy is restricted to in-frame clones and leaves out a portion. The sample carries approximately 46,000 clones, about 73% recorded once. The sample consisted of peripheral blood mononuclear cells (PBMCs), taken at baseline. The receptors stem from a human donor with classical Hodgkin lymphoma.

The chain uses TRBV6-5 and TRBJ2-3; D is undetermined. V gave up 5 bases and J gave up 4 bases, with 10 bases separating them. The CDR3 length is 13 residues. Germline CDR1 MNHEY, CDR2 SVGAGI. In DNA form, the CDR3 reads TGTGCCAGCAGTACATTGTCACCAGATACGCAGTATTTT. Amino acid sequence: CASSTLSPDTQYF.

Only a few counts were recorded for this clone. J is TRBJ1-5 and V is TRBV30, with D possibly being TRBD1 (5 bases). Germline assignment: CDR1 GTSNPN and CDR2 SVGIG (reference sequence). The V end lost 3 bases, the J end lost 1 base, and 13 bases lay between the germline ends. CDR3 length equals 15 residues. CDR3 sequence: CAWSWGRVSNQPQHF. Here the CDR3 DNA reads TGTGCCTGGAGCTGGGGCAGGGTGAGCAATCAGCCCCAGCATTTT.

CDR3 protein: CASSPRGGIVGNTIYF. CDR3 nucleotides: TGTGCCAGCAGCCCACGAGGGGGGATCGTTGGAAACACCATATATTTT. This rearrangement joins TRBV5-6 to TRBJ1-3; D is possibly TRBD1 (6 bases). This CDR3 has 16 residues. Trimming pared 4 bases from V and 3 bases from J, leaving 17 bases between. Germline V CDR1 and CDR2: SGHDT, YYEEEE.

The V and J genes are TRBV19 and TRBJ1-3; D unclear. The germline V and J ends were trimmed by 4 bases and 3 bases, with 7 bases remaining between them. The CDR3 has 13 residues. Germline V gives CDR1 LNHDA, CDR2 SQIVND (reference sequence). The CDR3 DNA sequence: TGTGCCAGTAGTAGGGCGAGTGGAAACACCATATATTTT. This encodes CASSRASGNTIYF.

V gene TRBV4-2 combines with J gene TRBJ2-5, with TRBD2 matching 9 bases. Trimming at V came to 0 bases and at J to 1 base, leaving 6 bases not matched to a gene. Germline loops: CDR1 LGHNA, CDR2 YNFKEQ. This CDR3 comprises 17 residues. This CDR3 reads CASSQDALAGLQETQYF. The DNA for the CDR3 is TGTGCCAGCAGCCAAGATGCTCTAGCGGGGCTCCAAGAGACCCAGTACTTC.

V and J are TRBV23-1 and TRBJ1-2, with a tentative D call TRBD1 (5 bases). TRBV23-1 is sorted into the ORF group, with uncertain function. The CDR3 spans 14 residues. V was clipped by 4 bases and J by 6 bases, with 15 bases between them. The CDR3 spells CASSPRGELNGYTF. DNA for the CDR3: TGCGCCAGCAGTCCGAGGGGTGAGTTAAATGGCTACACCTTC.

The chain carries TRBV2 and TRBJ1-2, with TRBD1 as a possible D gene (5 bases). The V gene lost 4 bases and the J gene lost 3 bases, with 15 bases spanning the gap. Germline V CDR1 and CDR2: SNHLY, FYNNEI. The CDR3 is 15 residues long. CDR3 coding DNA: TGTGCCAGCAGTGGGGGGACGGGCAGTCACTATGGCTACACCTTC. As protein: CASSGGTGSHYGYTF.

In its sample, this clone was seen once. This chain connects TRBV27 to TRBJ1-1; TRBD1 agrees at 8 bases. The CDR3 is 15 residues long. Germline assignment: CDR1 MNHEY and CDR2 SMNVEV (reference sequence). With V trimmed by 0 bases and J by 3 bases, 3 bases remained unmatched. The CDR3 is CASSLSGTGHTEAFF. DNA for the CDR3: TGTGCCAGCAGTTTATCGGGGACAGGTCACACTGAAGCTTTCTTT.

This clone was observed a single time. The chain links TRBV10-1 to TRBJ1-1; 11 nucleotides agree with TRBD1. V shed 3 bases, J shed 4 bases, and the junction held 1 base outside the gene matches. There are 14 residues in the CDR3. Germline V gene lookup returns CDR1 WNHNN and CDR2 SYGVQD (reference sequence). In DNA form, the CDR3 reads TGCGCCAGCAGTGACGGGACAGGGGGCACTGAAGCTTTCTTT. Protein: CASSDGTGGTEAFF.

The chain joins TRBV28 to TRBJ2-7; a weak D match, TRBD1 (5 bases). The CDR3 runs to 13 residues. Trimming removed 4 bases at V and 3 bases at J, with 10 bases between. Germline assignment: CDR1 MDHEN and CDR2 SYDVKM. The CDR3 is CASSWGRLYEQYF. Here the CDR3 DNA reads TGTGCCAGCAGTTGGGGCAGACTCTACGAGCAGTACTTC.

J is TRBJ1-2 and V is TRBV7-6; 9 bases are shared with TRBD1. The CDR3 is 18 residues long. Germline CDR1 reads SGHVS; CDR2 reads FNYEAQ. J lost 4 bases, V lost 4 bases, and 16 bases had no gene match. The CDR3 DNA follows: TGTGCCAGCAGCTCTACAGTGCCGGGACAGGGATTGGCCTATGGCTACACCTTC. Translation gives CASSSTVPGQGLAYGYTF.

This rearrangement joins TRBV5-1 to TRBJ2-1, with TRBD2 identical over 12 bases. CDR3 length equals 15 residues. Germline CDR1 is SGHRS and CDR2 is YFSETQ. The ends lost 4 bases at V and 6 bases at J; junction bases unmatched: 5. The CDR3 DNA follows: TGCGCCAGCAGCCAACTAGCGGGAGGAGGCAATGAGCAGTTCTTC. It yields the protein CASSQLAGGGNEQFF. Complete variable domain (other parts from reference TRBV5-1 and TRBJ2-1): KAGVTQTPRYLIKTRGQQVTLSCSPISGHRSVSWYQQTPGQGLQFLFEYFSETQRNKGNFPGRFSGRQFSNSRSEMNVSTLELGDSALYLCASSQLAGGGNEQFFGPGTRLTVL.

The CDR3 loop is CASSSRDGGTKEKLFF. CDR3 sequence (DNA): TGCGCCAGCAGCTCCCGGGACGGTGGAACGAAGGAAAAACTGTTTTTT. The genes are TRBV5-1 and TRBJ1-4; perhaps TRBD1 as D (5 bases). The ends were cut back, 3 bases at V and 8 bases at J, with 20 bases in the middle. The V gene's germline CDR1 is SGHRS and CDR2 YFSETQ. The CDR3 runs 16 residues.

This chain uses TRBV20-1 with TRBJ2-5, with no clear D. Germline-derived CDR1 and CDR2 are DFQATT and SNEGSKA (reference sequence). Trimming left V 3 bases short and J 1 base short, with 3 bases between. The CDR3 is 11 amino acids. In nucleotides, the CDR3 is TGCAGTGCTAGGTCCCAAGAGACCCAGTACTTC. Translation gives CSARSQETQYF.

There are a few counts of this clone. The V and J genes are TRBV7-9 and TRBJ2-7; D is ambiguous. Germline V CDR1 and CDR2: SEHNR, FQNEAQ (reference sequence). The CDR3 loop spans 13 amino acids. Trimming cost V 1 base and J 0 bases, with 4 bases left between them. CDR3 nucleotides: TGTGCCAGCAGCTTAGAGCTCTCCTACGAGCAGTACTTC. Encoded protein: CASSLELSYEQYF. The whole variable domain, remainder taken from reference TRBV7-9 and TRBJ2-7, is DTGVSQNPRHKITKRGQNVTFRCDPISEHNRLYWYRQTLGQGPEFLTYFQNEAQLEKSRLLSDRFSAERPKGSFSTLEIQRTEQGDSAMYLCASSLELSYEQYFGPGTRLTVT.

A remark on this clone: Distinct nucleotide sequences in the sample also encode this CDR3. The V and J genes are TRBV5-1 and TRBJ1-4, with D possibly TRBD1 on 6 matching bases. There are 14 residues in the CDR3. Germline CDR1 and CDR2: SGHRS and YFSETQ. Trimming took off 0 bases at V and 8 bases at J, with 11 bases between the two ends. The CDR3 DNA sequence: TGCGCCAGCAGCTTGGGCCAGGGGAAAGAAAAACTGTTTTTT. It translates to CASSLGQGKEKLFF.

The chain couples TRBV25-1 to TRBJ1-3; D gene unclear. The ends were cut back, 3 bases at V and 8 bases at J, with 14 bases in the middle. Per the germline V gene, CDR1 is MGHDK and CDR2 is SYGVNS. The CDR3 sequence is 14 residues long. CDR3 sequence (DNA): TGTGCCAGCAGTGATTGGGGTCCCGTTGACACCATATATTTT. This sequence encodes CASSDWGPVDTIYF.

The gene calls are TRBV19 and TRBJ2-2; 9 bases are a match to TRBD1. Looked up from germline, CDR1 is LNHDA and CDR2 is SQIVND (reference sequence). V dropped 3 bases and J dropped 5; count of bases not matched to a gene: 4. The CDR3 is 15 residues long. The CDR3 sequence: CASSMGGTGTGELFF. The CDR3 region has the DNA TGTGCCAGTAGTATGGGTGGGACAGGGACCGGGGAGCTGTTTTTT.

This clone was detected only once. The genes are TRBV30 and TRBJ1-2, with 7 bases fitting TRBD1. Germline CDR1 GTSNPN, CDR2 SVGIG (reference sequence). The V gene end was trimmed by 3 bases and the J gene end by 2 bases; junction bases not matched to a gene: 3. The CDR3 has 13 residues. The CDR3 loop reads CAWSSQGNYGYTF. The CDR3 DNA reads TGTGCCTGGAGCTCACAGGGGAACTATGGCTACACCTTC.